These 22 T cell receptor beta chains originate from one sample sequenced in a study of shared clonotypes between healthy human individuals (dated by TCRdb to about 2020). To prepare the library, the immunoSEQ multiplex PCR assay was applied. The immuneACCESS repertoire file appears here via TCRdb, limited to in-frame rearrangements. These files lack a portion of the clones; in checked studies, under half of the deficit traces to unresolved V genes, and the cause of the others is not known. Across this sample there are fewer than 3 million clones, with around 93% seen only once. The ten largest make up around 0.35% of the sample. Specimen: naive CD4+ T cells from PBMCs. Interpreted using the paper, the cell subset or site label stands for: CD45RA+ positively selected. The receptor set was obtained from a man between 18 and 35 years old in good health. Some clones in this sample may be carry-over from other donors' samples.

The chain carries TRBV11-2 and TRBJ2-7; D tentatively fits TRBD1 or TRBD2 (5 bases each). V dropped 0 bases and J dropped 2 bases, with 11 bases sitting between them. Germline assignment: CDR1 SGHAT and CDR2 FQNNGV. The CDR3 length is 15 residues. The CDR3 coding sequence is TGTGCCAGCAGCTTAGAGGTCGGGGCTACCTACGAGCAGTACTTC. Protein sequence: CASSLEVGATYEQYF.

The chain couples TRBV6-1 to TRBJ2-1; 9 nucleotides agree with TRBD1. With 4 bases clipped from V and 9 bases from J, the junction kept 4 bases outside the gene matches. Per the germline V gene, CDR1 is MNHNS and CDR2 is SASEGT. This CDR3 region has 13 residues. CDR3: CASSVDRGAEQFF. The CDR3 DNA sequence: TGTGCCAGCAGTGTAGACAGGGGGGCTGAGCAGTTCTTC.

With respect to this clone: The sample carries other DNA sequences with the same CDR3. The chain joins TRBV29-1 to TRBJ2-3; 7 bases line up with TRBD2. J gave up 2 bases and V 4 bases, and 3 bases lay outside the gene matches. The germline gives CDR1 SQVTM, CDR2 ANQGSEA. CDR3 size: 13 residues. The CDR3 loop reads CSVGGSLTDTQYF. The CDR3 coding sequence is TGCAGCGTTGGCGGGAGCCTCACAGATACGCAGTATTTT.

The chain links TRBV15 to TRBJ1-1; TRBD1 matches at 8 bases. V lost 5 bases, J lost 10 bases, and 6 bases stayed unmatched. Germline assignment: CDR1 LNHNV and CDR2 YYDKDF (reference sequence). The length of the CDR3 is 12 residues. The CDR3 spells CATSGGQGSAFF. Written as DNA, the CDR3 is TGTGCCACCAGCGGAGGACAGGGATCAGCTTTCTTT.

V usage is TRBV15 and J usage is TRBJ2-6; no clear D. This CDR3 has 15 amino acids. Germline loops: CDR1 LNHNV, CDR2 YYDKDF (reference sequence). V lost 4 bases and J lost 4, with 11 bases in between. CDR3 protein: CATSTPLGGANVLTF. Written as DNA, the CDR3 is TGTGCCACCAGCACTCCCCTCGGGGGGGCCAACGTCCTGACTTTC.

This clone was observed once. CDR3 bases: TGTGCCATCAGTGCAGGCTTCAGCTCTGGGGCCAACGTCCTGACTTTC. Translating gives CAISAGFSSGANVLTF. The chain links TRBV10-3 to TRBJ2-6; D is ambiguous. CDR3 length: 16 amino acids. The germline V gene encodes CDR1 ENHRY and CDR2 SYGVKD. Trimming left V 4 bases short and J 0 bases short, with 10 bases between.

The chain employs TRBV2 and TRBJ1-5; TRBD1 might be the D (5 bases). The germline gives CDR1 SNHLY, CDR2 FYNNEI. This CDR3 has 16 amino acids. Trimming left V 5 bases short and J 2 bases short, with 16 bases between. CDR3 residues: CASSLRVAGGNQPQHF. The CDR3 coding sequence is TGTGCCAGCAGTCTTCGGGTGGCGGGGGGCAATCAGCCCCAGCATTTT.

The chain has TRBV5-1 and TRBJ2-1, with 9 bases identical to TRBD2. This CDR3 contains 15 residues. The ends lost 0 bases at V and 7 bases at J; junction bases unmatched: 5. CDR1 and CDR2 from the germline V gene are SGHRS and YFSETQ. CDR3 protein: CASSLVGTSLNEQFF. CDR3 nucleotide sequence: TGCGCCAGCAGCTTGGTGGGGACTAGCTTAAATGAGCAGTTCTTC. Supplemented by reference TRBV5-1 and TRBJ2-1, the full variable domain reads KAGVTQTPRYLIKTRGQQVTLSCSPISGHRSVSWYQQTPGQGLQFLFEYFSETQRNKGNFPGRFSGRQFSNSRSEMNVSTLELGDSALYLCASSLVGTSLNEQFFGPGTRLTVL.

Here the CDR3 DNA reads TGTGCCAGCAGCTTAGCGCCCAGCCCGGGGGTCTACGAGCAGTACTTC. It translates to CASSLAPSPGVYEQYF. The genes are TRBV7-6 and TRBJ2-7, with a tentative D call TRBD2 (6 bases). Trimming cost V 0 bases and J 3 bases, with 15 bases left between them. The CDR3 has 16 residues. Looked up from germline, CDR1 is SGHVS and CDR2 is FNYEAQ.

A single count supports this clone. The chain couples TRBV28 to TRBJ1-5; D unresolved. Deletions cut 6 bases from V and 4 bases from J, with 16 bases between. This CDR3 spans 15 amino acids. Germline V CDR1 and CDR2: MDHEN, SYDVKM. The chain's CDR3 is CASRAEKLGNQPQHF. In DNA, the CDR3 is TGTGCCAGCAGGGCAGAGAAGCTTGGGAATCAGCCCCAGCATTTT.

Worth noting for this clone: The sample has other DNA sequences that encode this CDR3 too. This chain connects TRBV4-3 to TRBJ1-4; 9 nucleotides line up with TRBD1. The CDR3 totals 15 residues. V shed 1 base, J shed 5 bases, and the junction held 2 bases outside the gene matches. The germline V gene has CDR1 LGHNA and CDR2 YSLEER. The CDR3 here is CASSQVDRGNEKLFF. The CDR3 nucleotides are TGCGCCAGCAGCCAAGTCGACAGGGGGAATGAAAAACTGTTTTTT.

V is TRBV4-1 and J is TRBJ2-1; perhaps D is TRBD1 or TRBD2 (6 bases each). The germline V gene has CDR1 MGHRA and CDR2 YSYEKL. The CDR3 extends over 17 amino acids. Deletions cut 0 bases from V and 6 bases from J, with 18 bases between. The CDR3, as DNA: TGCGCCAGCAGCCAAGAGGGATCGGGGGCGCTCCCCAATGAGCAGTTCTTC. Translation: CASSQEGSGALPNEQFF.

V gene TRBV5-1 combines with J gene TRBJ2-1, with D perhaps TRBD1 (6 bases). Trimming took off 5 bases at V and 5 bases at J, with 8 bases between the two ends. The germline V gene has CDR1 SGHRS and CDR2 YFSETQ. The CDR3 covers 12 residues. CDR3 in amino acids: CASRHRDNEQFF. Here the CDR3 DNA reads TGCGCCAGCAGGCACAGGGACAATGAGCAGTTCTTC.

This clone was recorded once. This rearrangement joins TRBV4-2 to TRBJ2-7, with TRBD2 matching over 7 bases. Per the germline V gene, CDR1 is LGHNA and CDR2 is YNFKEQ. V gave up 8 bases and J gave up 0 bases; unmatched junction bases: 7. CDR3 length equals 14 residues. The CDR3 coding sequence is TGTGCCAGCGCGGTGGGAGGGCCCTCCTACGAGCAGTACTTC. The encoded protein is CASAVGGPSYEQYF.

Only one count was recorded for this clone. The sample has other DNA sequences that encode this CDR3 too. V and J are TRBV5-1 and TRBJ2-3; D unclear. The CDR3 is 13 amino acids. Trimming removed 0 bases from V and 3 bases from J, with 5 bases in between. The germline CDR1 and CDR2 sequences are SGHRS and YFSETQ. DNA for the CDR3: TGCGCCAGCAGCTTGGAGGGAACAGATACGCAGTATTTT. It encodes CASSLEGTDTQYF.

The chain combines TRBV5-1 with TRBJ1-2; D perhaps matches TRBD1 (6 bases). Germline V gene lookup returns CDR1 SGHRS and CDR2 YFSETQ. The CDR3 is made up of 16 amino acids. V lost 0 bases to trimming and J lost 3 bases, with 15 bases between them. The CDR3 DNA sequence: TGCGCCAGCAGCTTGGAAACCGGGACAACTTACTATGGCTACACCTTC. Protein: CASSLETGTTYYGYTF. Together with reference TRBV5-1 and TRBJ1-2, the CDR3 gives the full variable domain: KAGVTQTPRYLIKTRGQQVTLSCSPISGHRSVSWYQQTPGQGLQFLFEYFSETQRNKGNFPGRFSGRQFSNSRSEMNVSTLELGDSALYLCASSLETGTTYYGYTFGSGTRLTVV.

This clone has only one observation. Relative to the germline gene, one junction end is altered; a read error may explain this. The chain has TRBV18 and TRBJ1-2, with D unresolved. The germline V gene has CDR1 KGHSH and CDR2 LQKENI. The CDR3 contains 15 residues. As DNA, the CDR3 is TGTGCCAGCTCACCAACGAAAGACCCTAACTCTGGCTACACCTTC. Protein product: CASSPTKDPNSGYTF.

This chain connects TRBV2 to TRBJ2-3; 7 bases match TRBD2. The CDR3 extends over 19 amino acids. V shed 4 bases, J shed 0 bases, and the junction held 16 bases outside the gene matches. Germline assignment: CDR1 SNHLY and CDR2 FYNNEI. The CDR3 is CASSGPSGPAKTSTDTQYF. CDR3 in DNA: TGTGCCAGCAGTGGCCCTAGCGGCCCGGCGAAGACTAGCACAGATACGCAGTATTTT.

This clone has only one observation. The chain recombines TRBV6-5 with TRBJ1-6, with D tentatively TRBD1 (6 bases). V was trimmed by 7 bases and J by 7 bases, leaving 17 bases between them. Germline CDR1 is MNHEY and CDR2 is SVGAGI. The CDR3 is 15 amino acids. For the CDR3, the DNA is TGTGCCAGCAATGAGGGGCAGGGGACAAATTCACCCCTCCACTTT. Amino acid sequence: CASNEGQGTNSPLHF.

The chain is built from TRBV6-1 and TRBJ2-2; no firm D call. The V end was cut by 7 bases, the J end by 4 bases, with 16 bases between. The CDR3 has 15 residues. Germline V gene lookup returns CDR1 MNHNS and CDR2 SASEGT. The CDR3 loop reads CASTRNQYITGELFF. In DNA form, the CDR3 reads TGTGCCAGCACTCGGAACCAGTACATCACCGGGGAGCTGTTTTTT.

This clone was picked up one time. The chain couples TRBV6-5 to TRBJ1-4, with a weak D call TRBD1 (6 bases). In germline, CDR1 is MNHEY, CDR2 SVGAGI. V was trimmed by 7 bases and J by 8 bases, leaving 17 bases between them. CDR3 length: 14 amino acids. CDR3 coding DNA: TGTGCCAGCATGCGACAGGACGACTACGAAAAACTGTTTTTT. Translation gives CASMRQDDYEKLFF.

The gene calls are TRBV4-2 and TRBJ1-3; D remains ambiguous. This CDR3 region has 17 residues. V lost 1 base to trimming and J lost 0 bases, with 13 bases between them. Germline loops: CDR1 LGHNA, CDR2 YNFKEQ. The CDR3 reads CASSQGVAPLSGNTIYF. In nucleotides, the CDR3 is TGTGCCAGCAGCCAAGGGGTCGCGCCCCTCTCTGGAAACACCATATATTTT.